This T cell receptor (beta chain) was sequenced during a study of blood T cell repertoires in COVID-19. As for the study in general: Both acute and convalescent COVID-19 samples were obtained from the United States, Italy and Spain. The analysed material was cDNA or gDNA that came from T cells, B-cell-depleted T cells, or PBMCs.

In the original workflow: Amplifying reference gene primers gave estimates of nucleated cell counts. Sequenced by immunoSEQ multiplex PCR; TCRdb stores in-frame clones only, minus some. The V and J calls and clone size are taken from that table; D and trimming were inferred from the DNA. The sample has 200,000 to 250,000 clones, approximately 81% seen once. V trimming: 0 bases; J trimming: 4 bases; junction bases outside the gene matches: 5. Germline lookup yields CDR1 SGDLS and CDR2 YYNGEE. The CDR3 is 17 residues long. Sequences were obtained from peripheral blood. The source is a woman aged 80 or over with active or convalescent COVID-19. The rearrangement uses TRBV9 and TRBJ2-5, with 14 bases matching TRBD2. The CDR3 DNA reads TGTGCCAGCAGCGTAGCACCGGGACTAGCGGGAGTAGAGACCCAGTACTTC. It specifies CASSVAPGLAGVETQYF.